This T cell receptor (beta chain) originates from a study of blood T cell repertoires in COVID-19 (dated by TCRdb to 2018 to 2020). About the full investigation: Collaborator samples came from the United States, Italy and Spain and covered acute and convalescent phases of COVID-19. The material from the prospective study consisted of cDNA or gDNA derived from T cells, B-cell-depleted T cells, or PBMCs. Deeply sampled blood TCRbeta repertoires from subjects exposed to, actively infected with, or recovered from COVID-19 were included in the dataset. The repertoires were made available in a free public database intended to serve as a resource for research on the immune response to SARS-CoV-2. Samples were obtained from the ongoing ImmuneRACE study (first 160 participants) and from 1,254 subjects provided by 6 global collaborators. A de-identified subject ID, COVID-19 status, age in years and sex were almost always included in the sample metadata. Where available, HLA class I and class II types were obtained from metadata supplied by the sample provider rather than from assay-based typing.

Study-wide conclusions, independent of this receptor: The amount of clinical and demographic metadata varied by source and participant and was provided uncurated.

A distance of 19 bases separates the germline ends of V and J, which lose 0 bases and 8 bases respectively. From the cysteine up to the phenylalanine, the CDR3 has a length of 16 residues. Of all the DNA, just the CDR3 is kept, 48 bases in frame from base 1. CDR1 and CDR2 are read off the germline V gene as LGHNA and YNFKEQ. Whole blood was collected in K2EDTA tubes by collaborating institutions according to the institutions' own protocols. For TCRbeta analysis, collaborators shipped samples as frozen whole blood, isolated PBMCs, or DNA extracted from either of those sample types. TCRbeta CDR3 regions were amplified from genomic DNA by means of the immunoSEQ Assay, a bias-controlled multiplex PCR. The study's processing was this. Within the assay, amplification of reference gene primers was used to estimate how many nucleated cells each sample contained. To quantify the absolute abundance of each unique TCRbeta CDR3 rearrangement, sequence reads were collapsed and filtered. For each sample, productive Simpson clonality was calculated as the square root of Simpson's diversity index over productive rearrangements. This is the immuneACCESS table as TCRdb keeps it, with only in-frame sequences that have V and J called. A part of the clones is gone; compared with another copy, unresolved V genes explain less than half, and the rest is unexplained. That table furnishes V, J and clone size, whereas the DNA furnished D and trimming. The table for this sample lists 140,000 or so clones; around 76% of them were counted only once. Roughly 4.5% of the sample is in the top ten clones.

This clone was seen only once. Its antigen remains undetermined. No qualities accompany the bases; no much larger clone lies one base away. The rearranged segments are TRBV4-2 and TRBJ1-2, with TRBD1 as a weak D call on 5 bases. Sequenced material: peripheral blood. This clonotype originated in a man between 60 and 75 years old with acute or convalescent COVID-19. The sequenced DNA is TGTGCCAGCAGCCAAGAGTCCCGGGCGGGGGACGGGGGCTACACCTTC. This encodes CASSQESRAGDGGYTF.